The 18 T cell receptor beta chains listed next were all sequenced from one sample in a study of blood T cells in healthy people across ages. It was with a sample-barcoded 5' primer and a J-beta primer mix that a second PCR of about 6 to 12 cycles was run. TCRdb ran MiXCR on the 5' RACE reads and lists one entry per CDR3 protein. This sample carries around 320,000 distinct CDR3 sequences, roughly 29% of them seen once, and the ten largest clones take 29%. Sequenced material: blood. The receptors here all came from a woman in her 70s in good health.

This clonotype was observed a handful of times. The chain carries TRBV6-2 or TRBV6-3 and TRBJ2-2, with 13 bases aligning to TRBD2. V trimming: 6 bases; J trimming: 8 bases; junction bases outside the gene matches: 9. This CDR3 is 16 amino acids long. Germline CDR1 is MNHEY and CDR2 is SVGEGT. CDR3 residues: CASSLWTSGSPGELFF. In nucleotides, the CDR3 is TGTGCCAGCAGCCTCTGGACTAGCGGGAGCCCTGGGGAGCTGTTTTTT.

V gene TRBV4-1 combines with J gene TRBJ2-1, with TRBD2 as a possible D gene (6 bases). CDR1 is MGHRA and CDR2 is YSYEKL in the germline V gene. CDR3 length equals 15 residues. V dropped 6 bases and J dropped 4 bases, with 16 bases sitting between them. The CDR3 DNA reads as TGCGCCAGCAGTACCGGGGTAGCGGCTTACAATGAGCAGTTCTTC. Amino acid sequence: CASSTGVAAYNEQFF.

This clonotype was counted only a few times. CDR3 loop: CASSLGKSYNEQFF. Here the CDR3 DNA reads TGTGCCAGCAGTTTAGGAAAGTCCTACAATGAGCAGTTCTTC. The J gene is TRBJ2-1, the V gene TRBV27; no clear D. Trimming cost V 2 bases and J 1 base, with 6 bases left between them. The CDR3 extends over 14 amino acids. CDR1 is MNHEY, CDR2 SMNVEV, per germline (reference sequence).

A note on this clonotype: One end of the junction fails to match germline, which may point to a read error. The V gene is TRBV6-5, the J gene TRBJ2-5; perhaps TRBD1 as D (6 bases). CDR1 MNHEY and CDR2 SVGAGI come from the germline V gene. CDR3 length: 12 residues. The CDR3, as DNA: TGTGCCAGCAGCCTTCCACAGGGAGCGGAGTTCTTC. Residues: CASSLPQGAEFF.

This clonotype was picked up a small number of times. This rearrangement joins TRBV27 to TRBJ1-4, with 8 bases that match TRBD1. Trimming at V came to 7 bases and at J to 8 bases, leaving 9 bases not matched to a gene. Germline V CDR1 and CDR2: MNHEY, SMNVEV (reference sequence). The CDR3 runs to 14 residues. CDR3 sequence (DNA): TGTGCCAGCACCCTACAGGGGGGTGGAGAAAAACTGTTTTTT. Amino acid sequence: CASTLQGGGEKLFF.

There are a few counts of this clonotype. V gene TRBV5-6 combines with J gene TRBJ1-2; D might be TRBD1 (5 bases). CDR3 length: 13 amino acids. The V end was cut by 1 base, the J end by 7 bases, with 11 bases between. The germline V gene encodes CDR1 SGHDT and CDR2 YYEEEE. The CDR3 loop is CASSLRAGLGYTF. Written as DNA, the CDR3 is TGTGCCAGCAGCTTGAGGGCAGGGCTTGGCTACACCTTC.

The sample holds a few counts of this clonotype. This chain connects TRBV20-1 to TRBJ2-7, with 9 bases matching TRBD1. The germline CDR1 and CDR2 sequences are DFQATT and SNEGSKA (reference sequence). The CDR3 is 15 residues long. The trim removed 3 bases at V and 3 bases at J, leaving 9 bases unmatched. In DNA form, the CDR3 reads TGCAGTGCTAGTAAGTTGGGACAGGGAAACTACGAGCAGTACTTC. Protein: CSASKLGQGNYEQYF.

V is TRBV5-6 and J is TRBJ2-1, with D maybe TRBD2 (6 bases). Germline V gene sequence: CDR1 SGHDT, CDR2 YYEEEE. The CDR3 runs 16 residues. V was trimmed by 4 bases and J by 8 bases, leaving 22 bases between them. This CDR3 reads CASSVAGVRGTYEQFF. The CDR3 DNA follows: TGTGCCAGCAGCGTGGCCGGGGTGCGGGGTACGTATGAGCAGTTCTTC. The entire variable domain, with the rest obtained from reference TRBV5-6 and TRBJ2-1, is as follows: DAGVTQSPTHLIKTRGQQVTLRCSPKSGHDTVSWYQQALGQGPQFIFQYYEEEERQRGNFPDRFSGHQFPNYSSELNVNALLLGDSALYLCASSVAGVRGTYEQFFGPGTRLTVL.

This chain joins TRBV29-1 and TRBJ2-1, with 12 positions matching TRBD2. Per the germline V gene, CDR1 is SQVTM and CDR2 is ANQGSEA. The CDR3 length is 15 residues. The V segment lost 6 bases and the J segment 2 bases; nucleotides outside the gene matches: 5. The CDR3 DNA reads TGCAGCGTCGGACTAGCGGGACGGACCTACAATGAGCAGTTCTTC. Its translation: CSVGLAGRTYNEQFF.

The chain employs TRBV3-1 and TRBJ2-5, with D unclear. The J call may be faulty, since TRBJ2-7 better matches the DNA end. The length of the CDR3 is 13 residues. Per the germline V gene, CDR1 is LGHDT and CDR2 is YNNKEL (reference sequence). This CDR3 reads CASSQRRNDEQYF. CDR3 DNA sequence: TGTGCCAGCAGCCAGCGCCGAAACGACGAGCAGTACTTC.

The chain couples TRBV10-3 to TRBJ2-1; TRBD2 agrees at 8 bases. The CDR3 length is 14 residues. The germline V gene has CDR1 ENHRY and CDR2 SYGVKD. Trimming took 5 bases from V and 7 from J; bases not matched to a gene: 7. The CDR3 protein is CAISLSGGPNEQFF. The DNA of the CDR3 is TGTGCCATCAGTTTGAGCGGGGGACCGAATGAGCAGTTCTTC.

This clonotype was observed a few times. It is likely a read error, because the conserved phenylalanine at the end of the CDR3 is missing. V gene TRBV4-1 combines with J gene TRBJ1-4, with D uncertain. V was shortened by 0 bases and J by 8 bases, with 25 bases between the two germline ends. The CDR3 loop spans 19 amino acids. The germline CDR1 and CDR2 sequences are MGHRA and YSYEKL. For the CDR3, the DNA is TGCGCCAGCAGCCAAGATCGGCGGCAGCCGAGGCGTGAATCCGAAAAACTGTTTATT. Amino acid sequence: CASSQDRRQPRRESEKLFI.

DNA for the CDR3: TGCGCCAGCAGCCAAGATCTGAGGTCACCCCTCCACTTT. As protein: CASSQDLRSPLHF. V and J are TRBV4-3 and TRBJ1-6; D is unclear. The germline V gene has CDR1 LGHNA and CDR2 YSLEER. This CDR3 is 13 amino acids long. The V end was cut by 0 bases, the J end by 10 bases, with 7 bases between.

The sample holds a few counts of this clonotype. The rearrangement uses TRBV6-1 and TRBJ2-7, with a possible D match to TRBD1 (6 bases). The germline CDR1 and CDR2 sequences are MNHNS and SASEGT. CDR3 length: 17 residues. V dropped 6 bases and J dropped 0 bases, with 21 bases sitting between them. This CDR3 reads CASRDTKITGSSYEQYF. For the CDR3, the DNA is TGTGCCAGCAGGGACACAAAAATAACAGGGAGCTCCTACGAGCAGTACTTC.

Details on this clonotype: The junction departs from the called germline gene at one end, perhaps through a read error. The rearrangement uses TRBV18 and TRBJ2-5; no clear D gene. The CDR3 contains 11 residues. Germline assignment: CDR1 KGHSH and CDR2 LQKENI. For the CDR3, the DNA is TGTGCCAGCTCACCTCCAGAGACCCTGTACTTC. It specifies CASSPPETLYF.

The J gene is TRBJ1-5, the V gene TRBV28, with 10 nucleotides matching TRBD1. This CDR3 comprises 16 residues. The trim removed 5 bases at V and 5 bases at J, leaving 9 bases unmatched. CDR1 is MDHEN, CDR2 SYDVKM, per germline. CDR3 sequence reads: CASSLLRGQGYQPQHF. The CDR3 DNA is TGTGCCAGCAGTCTACTTAGGGGACAGGGGTATCAGCCCCAGCATTTT.

This rearrangement joins TRBV4-2 to TRBJ2-1; 9 bases map to TRBD2. CDR3 size: 16 residues. Trimming removed 3 bases from V and 5 bases from J; junction bases left unmatched: 8. Germline lookup yields CDR1 LGHNA and CDR2 YNFKEQ. CDR3 amino acids: CASSHSVAGANNEQFF. The CDR3 DNA sequence: TGTGCCAGCAGCCATAGTGTAGCGGGAGCGAACAATGAGCAGTTCTTC.

This rearrangement joins TRBV7-9 to TRBJ2-3, with D perhaps matching TRBD2 (5 bases). From germline, CDR1 is SEHNR and CDR2 FQNEAQ (reference sequence). The CDR3 spans 15 residues. The germline V and J ends were trimmed by 6 bases and 3 bases, with 16 bases remaining between them. The CDR3: CASSAASGETDTQYF. In nucleotides, the CDR3 is TGTGCCAGCAGTGCCGCGAGTGGGGAGACAGATACGCAGTATTTT.